These 26 T cell receptor beta chains originate from one sample sequenced in a study of OX40 agonist ivuxolimab in advanced cancers. The method was immunoSEQ multiplex PCR; TCRdb's version includes in-frame clones alone and lacks a portion of them. The sample has 55,000 to 80,000 clones; approximately 86% are singletons. Sequenced material: CD4+ or CD8+ T cells sorted from blood, taken in a trial of the OX40 agonist ivuxolimab. These receptors originate from an adult with an advanced solid tumor such as melanoma, head and neck, liver or kidney cancer.

CDR3 sequence (DNA): TGTGCCAGCAGATCAGGGGCCGATACGCAGTATTTT. Protein: CASRSGADTQYF. The J gene is TRBJ2-3, the V gene TRBV6-5; D is perhaps TRBD1 (6 bases). The CDR3 loop spans 12 amino acids. With 6 bases removed from V and 6 bases from J, the gap between germline ends came to 10 bases. Germline CDR1 and CDR2: MNHEY and SVGAGI.

The chain couples TRBV30 to TRBJ2-2; 10 bases are a match to TRBD2. V shed 2 bases, J shed 4 bases, and the junction held 7 bases outside the gene matches. This CDR3 has 16 residues. Germline assignment: CDR1 GTSNPN and CDR2 SVGIG (reference sequence). The CDR3, as DNA: TGTGCCTGGAGTCCTCTAGCGGGAGCGGGCACCGGGGAGCTGTTTTTT. Translating it yields CAWSPLAGAGTGELFF.

The V and J genes are TRBV6-5 and TRBJ1-5; possible D gene TRBD1, 6 bases. With 1 base removed from V and 6 bases from J, the gap between germline ends came to 10 bases. CDR3 length: 14 amino acids. CDR1 is MNHEY and CDR2 is SVGAGI in the germline V gene. CDR3 bases: TGTGCCAGCAGTTACTGGCAGGGGAGTCAGCCCCAGCATTTT. The encoded protein is CASSYWQGSQPQHF.

J is TRBJ2-4 and V is TRBV6-5; 13 bases map to TRBD2. The CDR3 is made up of 15 amino acids. Germline values: CDR1 MNHEY, CDR2 SVGAGI. V lost 8 bases to trimming and J lost 8 bases; unmatched junction nucleotides: 9. CDR3 nucleotide sequence: TGTGCCAGCTATGGGCGGACTAGCGGGAGTCACATTCAGTACTTC. This codes for CASYGRTSGSHIQYF.

The genes are TRBV9 and TRBJ2-3; D is ambiguous. The CDR3 is 16 residues long. The ends were cut back, 0 bases at V and 3 bases at J, with 14 bases in the middle. Germline V gives CDR1 SGDLS, CDR2 YYNGEE. The CDR3 nucleotides read TGTGCCAGCAGCGTAGTTTGGCAGGCTCTAACAGATACGCAGTATTTT. It yields the protein CASSVVWQALTDTQYF.

This chain connects TRBV10-3 to TRBJ2-3; 14 bases agree with TRBD2. Per the germline V gene, CDR1 is ENHRY and CDR2 is SYGVKD. Losses at the gene ends were 2 bases for V and 5 bases for J; bases not matched to a gene: 3. The CDR3 has 16 amino acids. The CDR3 spells CAISERLAGGVDTQYF. The DNA of the CDR3 is TGTGCCATCAGTGAGAGACTAGCGGGAGGGGTAGATACGCAGTATTTT.

The table lists this clone with a few counts. The chain recombines TRBV4-2 with TRBJ2-1, with TRBD2 as a possible D gene (5 bases). The CDR3 spans 13 residues. Germline values: CDR1 LGHNA, CDR2 YNFKEQ. The V gene lost 0 bases and the J gene lost 6 bases, with 6 bases spanning the gap. In DNA, the CDR3 is TGTGCCAGCAGCCAAGAGAGGGTCAATGAGCAGTTCTTC. Protein product: CASSQERVNEQFF.

The chain uses TRBV5-5 and TRBJ2-3; 8 bases line up with TRBD2. V trimming: 4 bases; J trimming: 4 bases; junction bases outside the gene matches: 11. CDR3 size: 16 residues. Germline CDR1 reads SGHKS; CDR2 reads YYEKEE (reference sequence). CDR3 in DNA: TGTGCCAGCAGCCCCGTGGCGGGGGGCACCGCAGATACGCAGTATTTT. Encoded protein: CASSPVAGGTADTQYF.

V gene TRBV20-1 combines with J gene TRBJ2-3; possibly TRBD2 for D (6 bases). In germline, CDR1 is DFQATT, CDR2 SNEGSKA (reference sequence). The CDR3 contains 10 residues. CDR3 loop: CSPSVDTQYF. The CDR3 DNA follows: TGCAGCCCTAGCGTGGATACGCAGTATTTT.

This chain links TRBV25-1 with TRBJ1-1, with a possible D match to TRBD1 (6 bases). The CDR3 is 15 residues long. Germline V CDR1 and CDR2: MGHDK, SYGVNS. V lost 6 bases, J lost 5 bases, and 19 bases lay in between. The CDR3 DNA reads TGTGCCAGCAGCCCCTTACAGGGAGGTGGAACTGAAGCTTTCTTT. It is translated as CASSPLQGGGTEAFF.

The chain uses TRBV29-1 and TRBJ2-1, with 7 bases lining up with TRBD1. Germline values: CDR1 SQVTM, CDR2 ANQGSEA. The CDR3 is made up of 15 amino acids. J lost 0 bases, V lost 5 bases, and 7 bases had no gene match. This chain's CDR3 is CSVQPRGSSYNEQFF. The CDR3, as DNA: TGCAGCGTTCAACCCAGGGGGAGCTCCTACAATGAGCAGTTCTTC.

The chain employs TRBV19 and TRBJ1-3; D not certain. The CDR3 has 13 amino acids. Germline assignment: CDR1 LNHDA and CDR2 SQIVND (reference sequence). V was shortened by 7 bases and J by 0 bases, with 7 bases between the two germline ends. CDR3 nucleotide sequence: TGTGCCAGTACAGACCTCTCTGGAAACACCATATATTTT. Residues: CASTDLSGNTIYF.

V gene TRBV19 combines with J gene TRBJ2-7; 11 bases line up with TRBD1. Germline V gives CDR1 LNHDA, CDR2 SQIVND (reference sequence). The CDR3 consists of 17 residues. The ends lost 4 bases at V and 5 bases at J; junction bases unmatched: 13. CDR3: CASSTTHTGTGGNEQYF. CDR3 coding DNA: TGTGCCAGTAGTACCACTCACACCGGGACAGGGGGAAACGAGCAGTACTTC.

The chain has TRBV28 and TRBJ1-1; D is unresolved. The CDR3 extends over 14 amino acids. The V and J ends lost 7 bases and 0 bases respectively, with 12 bases between them. Germline CDR1 MDHEN, CDR2 SYDVKM. DNA for the CDR3: TGTGCCAGCACCCCGGACGGAGTGAACACTGAAGCTTTCTTT. Translated: CASTPDGVNTEAFF.

The chain employs TRBV6-1 and TRBJ2-5; 7 positions match TRBD2. The V segment lost 0 bases and the J segment 2 bases; nucleotides outside the gene matches: 3. The CDR3 runs to 15 residues. Germline loops: CDR1 MNHNS, CDR2 SASEGT. In nucleotides, the CDR3 is TGTGCCAGCAGTGAAGCGGTGGGGGGGCAAGAGACCCAGTACTTC. It encodes CASSEAVGGQETQYF.

This rearrangement joins TRBV28 to TRBJ2-7; D uncertain. From germline, CDR1 is MDHEN and CDR2 SYDVKM. This CDR3 region has 11 residues. V gave up 6 bases and J gave up 13 bases, with 16 bases separating them. Written as DNA, the CDR3 is TGTGCCAGCAGATCAAAAGACTCTCTCTACTTC. It specifies CASRSKDSLYF.

V is TRBV19 and J is TRBJ1-1; no definite D call. This CDR3 spans 14 amino acids. Germline-derived CDR1 and CDR2 are LNHDA and SQIVND (reference sequence). Deletions cut 3 bases from V and 5 bases from J, with 13 bases between. The CDR3 nucleotides are TGTGCCAGTAGTATGAGAGGTATGACGACTGAAGCTTTCTTT. Its translation: CASSMRGMTTEAFF.

The chain couples TRBV28 to TRBJ1-5; unclear D gene. The germline gives CDR1 MDHEN, CDR2 SYDVKM. The V gene lost 1 base and the J gene lost 1 base, with 11 bases spanning the gap. The CDR3 contains 16 residues. The CDR3 sequence: CASSLFMAGSNQPQHF. The CDR3 DNA follows: TGTGCCAGCAGTTTATTTATGGCTGGCAGCAATCAGCCCCAGCATTTT.

The CDR3 DNA reads as TGCGCCAGCGCGGGGCCAGGGGGCCACGAGCAGTACTTC. It codes for CASAGPGGHEQYF. This sequence joins TRBV5-1 and TRBJ2-5; TRBD1 matches at 8 bases. The better agreement between TRBJ2-7 and the DNA end casts doubt on the J call. Germline-derived CDR1 and CDR2 are SGHRS and YFSETQ. CDR3 length equals 13 residues.

The chain employs TRBV4-1 and TRBJ2-1; TRBD1 matches 8 bases. Germline-derived CDR1 and CDR2 are MGHRA and YSYEKL. The CDR3 runs to 16 residues. V shed 4 bases, J shed 4 bases, and the junction held 9 bases outside the gene matches. DNA for the CDR3: TGCGCCAGCAGCCTTCGCTACAGGGACAGGTACAATGAGCAGTTCTTC. Translation: CASSLRYRDRYNEQFF.

This clone was counted a single time. The V and J genes are TRBV6-5 and TRBJ1-1; 7 nucleotides match TRBD1. CDR3 size: 14 residues. Germline lookup yields CDR1 MNHEY and CDR2 SVGAGI. The trim removed 7 bases at V and 8 bases at J, leaving 13 bases unmatched. CDR3 DNA sequence: TGTGCCAGCACCCTACGGGTGAGGGACAGCGAAGCTTTCTTT. It translates to CASTLRVRDSEAFF.

This clone was seen only once. The CDR3: CASSQGWVSSSYEQYF. CDR3 nucleotides: TGCGCCAGCAGCCAAGGTTGGGTGTCGAGCTCCTACGAGCAGTACTTC. This chain uses TRBV4-1 with TRBJ2-7; D is unresolved. Deletions cut 1 base from V and 0 bases from J, with 13 bases between. The germline CDR1 and CDR2 sequences are MGHRA and YSYEKL. CDR3 length equals 16 residues.

The rearrangement joins TRBV4-1 to TRBJ2-5; possibly TRBD2 for D (5 bases). The CDR3 contains 17 residues. V lost 0 bases to trimming and J lost 5 bases, with 19 bases between them. Germline assignment: CDR1 MGHRA and CDR2 YSYEKL. The CDR3 is CASSQDRGSGIGETQYF. CDR3 DNA sequence: TGCGCCAGCAGCCAAGATAGAGGGTCCGGGATCGGGGAGACCCAGTACTTC.

The chain is built from TRBV9 and TRBJ1-3; 8 bases fit TRBD1. The germline V gene encodes CDR1 SGDLS and CDR2 YYNGEE. The CDR3 sequence is 17 residues long. The V and J ends lost 2 bases and 0 bases, in that order; junction bases with no gene match: 7. CDR3 coding DNA: TGTGCCAGCAGCGTCGCGGCAGGGGGCCTCTCTGGAAACACCATATATTTT. Translating it yields CASSVAAGGLSGNTIYF.

This clone was detected only a few times. The genes are TRBV20-1 and TRBJ1-1; perhaps TRBD1 as D (6 bases). This CDR3 spans 10 amino acids. In germline, CDR1 is DFQATT, CDR2 SNEGSKA (reference sequence). The ends were cut back, 8 bases at V and 5 bases at J, with 9 bases in the middle. The CDR3 sequence: CSQRGTEAFF. CDR3 sequence (DNA): TGCAGTCAAAGGGGGACTGAAGCTTTCTTT.

The chain links TRBV15 to TRBJ2-3; D gene unclear. CDR3 length: 12 residues. Germline V gene lookup returns CDR1 LNHNV and CDR2 YYDKDF (reference sequence). V was clipped by 6 bases and J by 5 bases, with 9 bases between them. CDR3 bases: TGTGCCACCAGTAGACCCCGAGATACGCAGTATTTT. Encoded protein: CATSRPRDTQYF.